The clone carrying this TCR beta chain came up many times. Germline CDR1 WSHSY, CDR2 SAAADI. This CDR3 has 15 amino acids. J was trimmed by 4 bases and V by 1 base; bases with no gene match: 4. Amplified TCR beta CDR3 regions derived from RNA transcripts. RT-PCR in the first round (using the HTBI primer set) targeted the TCR CDR3. TCRdb re-called the multiplex PCR reads with MiXCR, one entry per CDR3 protein. Of approximately 330,000 distinct CDR3 sequences in the sample, around 20% were seen once. These data belong to a study of T cells in Graves' hyperthyroidism and ophthalmopathy. Sample: blood. The rearrangement uses TRBV10-2 and TRBJ2-7; TRBD2 matches at 10 bases. The clonotype comes from a woman aged 45-65 years with Graves' hyperthyroidism. CDR3 region: CASSELASGSYEQYF. The CDR3 DNA reads TGCGCCAGCAGTGAGTTGGCTAGCGGGAGTTACGAGCAGTACTTC.